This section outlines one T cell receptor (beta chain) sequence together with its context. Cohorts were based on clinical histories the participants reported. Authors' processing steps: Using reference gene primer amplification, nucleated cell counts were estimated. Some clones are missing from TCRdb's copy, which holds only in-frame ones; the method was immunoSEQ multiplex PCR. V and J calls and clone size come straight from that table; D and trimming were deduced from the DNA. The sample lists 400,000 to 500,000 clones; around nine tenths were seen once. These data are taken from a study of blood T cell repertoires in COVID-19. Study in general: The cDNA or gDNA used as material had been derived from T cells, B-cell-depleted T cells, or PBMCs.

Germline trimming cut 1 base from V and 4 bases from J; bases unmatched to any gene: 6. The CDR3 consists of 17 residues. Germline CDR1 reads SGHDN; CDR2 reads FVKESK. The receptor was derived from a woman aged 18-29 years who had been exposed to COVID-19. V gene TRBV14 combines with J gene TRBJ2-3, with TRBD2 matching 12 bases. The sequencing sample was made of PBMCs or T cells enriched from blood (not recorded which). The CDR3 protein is CASSQVGLAGTADTQYF. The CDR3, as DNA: TGTGCCAGCAGCCAAGTAGGACTAGCGGGAACCGCAGATACGCAGTATTTT.